Included here is one TCR beta chain sequence, with context. Antigen unknown. PCR primers comprised 60 Vbeta and 13 Jbeta primers. Only in-frame clones appear in the TCRdb table, and some are missing; sequencing was by immunoSEQ multiplex PCR. Among 75,000 or so clones listed, about 74% were seen once. The data were obtained in a study of cytomegalovirus exposure and HLA in healthy donors. Study-wide findings and caveats: A highly shared variant cluster was judged a likely technical artifact. Most TCR sequences proved rare, with some public TCRs found in many donors. TCR beta V segments were, for the most part, productive about 87% or about 30% of the time in an earlier analysis.

Material for sequencing was PBMCs. The clonotype originates from a woman aged 25 to 39 in good health and CMV-seropositive.

As DNA, the CDR3 is TGTGCCAGCGCCGGGACAGGGTCTGAAGCTTTCTTT. Translated: CASAGTGSEAFF. The J gene is TRBJ1-1, the V gene TRBV28; 9 nucleotides line up with TRBD1. Trimming removed 8 bases from V and 6 bases from J; junction bases left unmatched: 4. The CDR3 runs 12 residues. Germline V lookup: CDR1 MDHEN, CDR2 SYDVKM.